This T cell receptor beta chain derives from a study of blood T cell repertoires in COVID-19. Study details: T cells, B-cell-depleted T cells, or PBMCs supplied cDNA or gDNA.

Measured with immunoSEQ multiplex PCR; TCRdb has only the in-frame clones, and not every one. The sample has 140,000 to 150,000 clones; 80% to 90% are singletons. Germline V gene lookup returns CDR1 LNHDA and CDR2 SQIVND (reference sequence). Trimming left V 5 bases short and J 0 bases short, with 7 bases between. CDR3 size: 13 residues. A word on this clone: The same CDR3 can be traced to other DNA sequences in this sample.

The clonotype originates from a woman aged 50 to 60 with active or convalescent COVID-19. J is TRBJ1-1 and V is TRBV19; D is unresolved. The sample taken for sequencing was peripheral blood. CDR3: CASSATVNTEAFF. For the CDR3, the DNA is TGTGCCAGTAGTGCAACGGTGAACACTGAAGCTTTCTTT.